This T cell receptor beta chain was captured by sequencing in a study of beta chain features in type 1 diabetes. Whole-study results and caveats: The study notes PCR might favor shorter templates equally in patients and controls. Shortening of TCRB CDR3s, moderate but significant, appeared in all four CD4+ subsets of Type 1 diabetes patients. Comparison showed that naive, central memory and Treg TCRB repertoires appeared more similar among patients than among healthy donors.

Concerning this clone: What it binds is not known.

The investigators reverse transcribed all of the isolated RNA, so they sequenced expressed TCRB transcripts. Profiled with immunoSEQ multiplex PCR; TCRdb holds only in-frame clones, not every one. The table has 550,000 to 850,000 clones, 13% seen once. The CDR3 extends over 15 amino acids. Trimming took 3 bases from V and 7 from J; bases not matched to a gene: 6. Per germline, CDR1 ENHRY and CDR2 SYGVKD. The sample consisted of naive CD4+ T cells from blood. This rearrangement joins TRBV10-3 to TRBJ2-1, with 10 bases aligning to TRBD2. The receptor's source is a man aged 18 to 35 with type 1 diabetes. This CDR3 reads CAISEGLAGVNEQFF. CDR3 coding DNA: TGTGCCATCAGTGAAGGTCTAGCGGGGGTGAATGAGCAGTTCTTC.